The entry that follows covers one T cell receptor beta chain sequence. The antigen is undetermined. Naive CD8 cells lacked CD45RO, underwent positive selection for CCR7 and left out terminally differentiated effector memory CD45RA+ cells. The record originates from a study of shared clonotypes between healthy human individuals. Study-wide results and caveats: Memory subsets generally showed smaller estimated richness than naive subsets did.

This CDR3 spans 13 amino acids. The germline CDR1 and CDR2 sequences are MDHEN and SYDVKM. V lost 5 bases and J lost 0, with 7 bases in between. The assay was immunoSEQ multiplex PCR, and TCRdb's table has in-frame clones only and misses some. The table has about 2.2 million clones, approximately 94% seen once. The source material was naive CD8+ T cells from PBMCs. The sequence derives from a man younger than 30 in good health. Some clones in this sample may be carry-over from other donors' samples. The rearrangement uses TRBV28 and TRBJ1-2; D gene unclear. The CDR3 spells CASSRAANYGYTF. CDR3 nucleotides: TGTGCCAGCAGTCGGGCGGCTAACTATGGCTACACCTTC.